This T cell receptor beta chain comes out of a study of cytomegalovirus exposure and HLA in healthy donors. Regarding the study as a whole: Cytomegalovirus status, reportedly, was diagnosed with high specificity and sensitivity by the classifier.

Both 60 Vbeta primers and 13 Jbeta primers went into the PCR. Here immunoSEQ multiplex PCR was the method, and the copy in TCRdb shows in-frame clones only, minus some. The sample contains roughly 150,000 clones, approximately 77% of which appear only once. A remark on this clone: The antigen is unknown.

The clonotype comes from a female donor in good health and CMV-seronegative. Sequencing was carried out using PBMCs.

CDR3 nucleotide sequence: TGCGCCAGCAGCCAAGGGGCCGGGGGGGCCACGGGGGAGCAGTTCTTC. Translating it yields CASSQGAGGATGEQFF. J is TRBJ2-1 and V is TRBV4-3, with TRBD2 matching 8 bases. CDR3 length: 16 residues. With 1 base clipped from V and 10 bases from J, the junction kept 12 bases outside the gene matches. Germline V gene data show CDR1 as LGHNA and CDR2 as YSLEER.